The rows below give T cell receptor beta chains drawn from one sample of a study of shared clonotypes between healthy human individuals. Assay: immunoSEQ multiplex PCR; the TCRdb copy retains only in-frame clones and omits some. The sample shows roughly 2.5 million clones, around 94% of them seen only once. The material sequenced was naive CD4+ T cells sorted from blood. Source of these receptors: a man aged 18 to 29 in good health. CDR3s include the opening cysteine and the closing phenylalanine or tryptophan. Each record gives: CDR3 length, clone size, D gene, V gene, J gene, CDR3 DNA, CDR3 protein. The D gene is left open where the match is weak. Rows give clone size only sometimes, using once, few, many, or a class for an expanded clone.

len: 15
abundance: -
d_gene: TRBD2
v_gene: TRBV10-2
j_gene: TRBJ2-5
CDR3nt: TGCGCCAGCAGTGAAGCGGGGATGGGCTACGCTGGGCAGTACTTC
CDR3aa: CASSEAGMGYAGQYF

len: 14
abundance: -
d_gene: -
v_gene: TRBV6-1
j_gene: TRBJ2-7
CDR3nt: TGTGCCAGCAGTAATACCGGGACAAGCTACGAGCAGTACTTC
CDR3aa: CASSNTGTSYEQYF

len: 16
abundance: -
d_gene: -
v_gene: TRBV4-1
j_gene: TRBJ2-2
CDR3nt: TGCGCCAGCAGCCAAGAAAGGGGCGCGAACACCGGGGAGCTGTTTTTT
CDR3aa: CASSQERGANTGELFF

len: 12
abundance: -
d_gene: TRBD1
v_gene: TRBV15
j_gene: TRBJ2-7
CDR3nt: TGTGCCTCTTCGACAGGGTATTACGAGCAGTACTTC
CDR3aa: CASSTGYYEQYF

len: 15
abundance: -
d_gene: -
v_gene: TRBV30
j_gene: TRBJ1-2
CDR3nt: TGTGCCTGGAGTGTAGGCGTGGGCTCTAACTATGGCTACACCTTC
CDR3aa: CAWSVGVGSNYGYTF

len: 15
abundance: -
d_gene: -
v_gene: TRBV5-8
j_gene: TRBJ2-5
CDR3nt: TGTGCCAGCAGCTTGATCAGGGGAATGCAAGAGACCCAGTACTTC
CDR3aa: CASSLIRGMQETQYF

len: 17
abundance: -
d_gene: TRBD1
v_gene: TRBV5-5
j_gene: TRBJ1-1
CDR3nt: TGTGCCAGCAGCCCGGGACAGGGGTGGGATCAAGGGACTGAAGCTTTCTTT
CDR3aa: CASSPGQGWDQGTEAFF

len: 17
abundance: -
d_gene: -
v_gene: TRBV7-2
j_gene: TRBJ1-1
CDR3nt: TGTGCCAGCAGCCATCCCGCGGGGGGGGCCGGAAACACTGAAGCTTTCTTT
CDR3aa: CASSHPAGGAGNTEAFF

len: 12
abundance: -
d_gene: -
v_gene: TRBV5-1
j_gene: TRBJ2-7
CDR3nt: TGCGCCAGCAGCTTGGGAGCGGAAAAGCAGTACTTC
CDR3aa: CASSLGAEKQYF

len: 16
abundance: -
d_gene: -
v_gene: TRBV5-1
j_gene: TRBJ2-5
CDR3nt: TGCGCCAGCAGCCAGGGGACTACCCCGGAGTGGGAGACCCAGTACTTC
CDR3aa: CASSQGTTPEWETQYF

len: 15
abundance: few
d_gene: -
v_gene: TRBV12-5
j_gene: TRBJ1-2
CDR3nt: TGTGCTAGTGGTTTCGGGGACGCCACTAACTATGGCTACACCTTC
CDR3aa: CASGFGDATNYGYTF